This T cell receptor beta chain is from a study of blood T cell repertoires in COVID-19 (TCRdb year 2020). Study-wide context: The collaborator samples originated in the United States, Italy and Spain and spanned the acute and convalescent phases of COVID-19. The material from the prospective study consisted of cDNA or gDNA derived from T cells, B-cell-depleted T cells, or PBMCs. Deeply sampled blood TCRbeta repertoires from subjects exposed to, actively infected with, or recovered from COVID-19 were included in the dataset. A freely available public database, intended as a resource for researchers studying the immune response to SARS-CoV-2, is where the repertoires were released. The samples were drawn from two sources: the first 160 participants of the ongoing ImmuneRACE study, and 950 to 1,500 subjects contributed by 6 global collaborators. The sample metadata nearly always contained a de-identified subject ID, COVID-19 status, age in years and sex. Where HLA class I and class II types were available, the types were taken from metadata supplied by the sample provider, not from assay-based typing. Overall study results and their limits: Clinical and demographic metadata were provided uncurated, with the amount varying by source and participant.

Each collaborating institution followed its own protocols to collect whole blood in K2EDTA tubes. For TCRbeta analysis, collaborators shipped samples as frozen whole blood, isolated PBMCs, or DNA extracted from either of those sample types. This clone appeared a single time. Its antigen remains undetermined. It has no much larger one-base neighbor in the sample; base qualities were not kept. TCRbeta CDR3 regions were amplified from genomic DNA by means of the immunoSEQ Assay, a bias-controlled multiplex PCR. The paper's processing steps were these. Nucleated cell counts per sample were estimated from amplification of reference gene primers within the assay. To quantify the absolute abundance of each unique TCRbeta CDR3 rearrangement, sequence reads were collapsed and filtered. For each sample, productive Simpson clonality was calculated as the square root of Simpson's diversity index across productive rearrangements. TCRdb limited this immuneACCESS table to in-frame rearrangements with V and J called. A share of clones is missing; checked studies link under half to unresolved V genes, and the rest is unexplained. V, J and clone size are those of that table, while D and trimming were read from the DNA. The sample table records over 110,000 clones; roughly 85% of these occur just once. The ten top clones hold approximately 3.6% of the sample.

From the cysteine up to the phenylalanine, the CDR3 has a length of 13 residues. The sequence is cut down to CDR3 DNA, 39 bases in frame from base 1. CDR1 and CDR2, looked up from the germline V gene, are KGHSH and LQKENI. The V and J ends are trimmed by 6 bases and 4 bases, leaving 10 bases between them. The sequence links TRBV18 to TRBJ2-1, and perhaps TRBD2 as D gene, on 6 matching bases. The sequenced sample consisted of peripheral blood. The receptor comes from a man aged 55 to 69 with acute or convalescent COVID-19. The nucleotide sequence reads TGTGCCAGCTCTCCGGGGGTTTACAATGAGCAGTTCTTC. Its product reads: CASSPGVYNEQFF.